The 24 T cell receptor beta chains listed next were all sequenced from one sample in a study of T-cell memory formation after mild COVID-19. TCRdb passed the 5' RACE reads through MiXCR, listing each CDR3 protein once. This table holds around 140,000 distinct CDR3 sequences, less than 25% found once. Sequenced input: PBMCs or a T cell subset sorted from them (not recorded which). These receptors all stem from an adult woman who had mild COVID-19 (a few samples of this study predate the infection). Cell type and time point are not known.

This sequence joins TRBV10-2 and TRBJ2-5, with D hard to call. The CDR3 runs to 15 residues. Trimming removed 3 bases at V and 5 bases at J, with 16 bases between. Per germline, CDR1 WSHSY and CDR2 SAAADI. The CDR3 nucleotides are TGCGCCAGCAGTGATCTGGAATTCGGTAGGGAGACCCAGTACTTC. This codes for CASSDLEFGRETQYF.

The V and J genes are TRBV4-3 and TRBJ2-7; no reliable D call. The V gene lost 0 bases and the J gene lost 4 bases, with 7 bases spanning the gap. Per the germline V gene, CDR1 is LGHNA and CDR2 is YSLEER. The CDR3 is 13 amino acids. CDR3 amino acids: CASSQDPQYEQYF. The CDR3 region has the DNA TGCGCCAGCAGCCAAGATCCGCAGTACGAGCAGTACTTC.

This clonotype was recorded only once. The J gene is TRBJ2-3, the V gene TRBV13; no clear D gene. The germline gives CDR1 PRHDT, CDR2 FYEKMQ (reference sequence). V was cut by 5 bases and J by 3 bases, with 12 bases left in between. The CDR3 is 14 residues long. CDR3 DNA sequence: TGTGCCAGCAGCCGTGGCCTGGGGACAGATACGCAGTATTTT. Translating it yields CASSRGLGTDTQYF.

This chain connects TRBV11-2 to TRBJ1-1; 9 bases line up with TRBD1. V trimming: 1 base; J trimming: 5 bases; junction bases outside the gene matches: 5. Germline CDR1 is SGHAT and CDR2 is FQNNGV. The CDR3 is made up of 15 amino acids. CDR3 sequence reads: CASSLVTGGSTEAFF. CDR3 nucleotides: TGTGCCAGCAGCTTAGTGACAGGGGGTTCGACTGAAGCTTTCTTT.

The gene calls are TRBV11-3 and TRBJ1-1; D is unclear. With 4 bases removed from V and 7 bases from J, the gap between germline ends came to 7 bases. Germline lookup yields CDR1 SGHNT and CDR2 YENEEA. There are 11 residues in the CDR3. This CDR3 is CASSYTNEAFF. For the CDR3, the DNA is TGTGCCAGCAGCTACACTAATGAAGCTTTCTTT.

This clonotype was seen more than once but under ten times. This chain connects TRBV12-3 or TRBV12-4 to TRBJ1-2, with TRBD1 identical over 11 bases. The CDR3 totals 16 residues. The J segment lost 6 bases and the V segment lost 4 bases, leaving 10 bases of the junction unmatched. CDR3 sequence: CASSWAGQGARDGYTF. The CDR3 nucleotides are TGTGCCAGCAGTTGGGCCGGACAGGGGGCAAGGGATGGCTACACCTTC.

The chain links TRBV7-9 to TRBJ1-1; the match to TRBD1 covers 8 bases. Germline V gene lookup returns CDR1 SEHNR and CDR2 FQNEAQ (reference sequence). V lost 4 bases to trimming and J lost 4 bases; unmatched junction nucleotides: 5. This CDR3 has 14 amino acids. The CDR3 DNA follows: TGTGCCAGCAGCTCCCAGGGGGCTGGCACTGAAGCTTTCTTT. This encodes CASSSQGAGTEAFF.

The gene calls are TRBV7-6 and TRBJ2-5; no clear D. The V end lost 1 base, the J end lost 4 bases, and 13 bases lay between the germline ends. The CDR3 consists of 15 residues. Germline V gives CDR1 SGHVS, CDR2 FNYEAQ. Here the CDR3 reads CASSLGPIVGETQYF. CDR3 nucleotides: TGTGCCAGCAGCTTAGGACCGATCGTGGGAGAGACCCAGTACTTC.

This chain's CDR3 is CASSPGTGGWADTQYF. CDR3 coding DNA: TGTGCCAGCAGCCCCGGGACAGGGGGTTGGGCAGATACGCAGTATTTT. The rearrangement links TRBV7-3 to TRBJ2-3; 11 bases are shared with TRBD1. J lost 4 bases, V lost 5 bases, and 8 bases had no gene match. In germline, CDR1 is SGHTA, CDR2 FQGTGA. The CDR3 has 16 amino acids.

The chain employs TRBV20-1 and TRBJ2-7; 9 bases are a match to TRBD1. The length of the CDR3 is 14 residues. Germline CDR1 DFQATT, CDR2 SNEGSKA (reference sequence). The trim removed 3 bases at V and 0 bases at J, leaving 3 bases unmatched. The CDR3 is CSASGDRASYEQYF. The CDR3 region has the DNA TGCAGTGCTAGTGGGGACAGGGCCTCCTACGAGCAGTACTTC.

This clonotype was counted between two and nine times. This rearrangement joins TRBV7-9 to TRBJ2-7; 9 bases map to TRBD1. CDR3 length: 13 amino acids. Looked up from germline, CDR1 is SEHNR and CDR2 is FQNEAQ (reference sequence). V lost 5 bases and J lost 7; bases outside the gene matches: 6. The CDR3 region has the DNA TGTGCCAGCAGCGGAAGGACAGGGGCTGAGCAGTACTTC. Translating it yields CASSGRTGAEQYF.

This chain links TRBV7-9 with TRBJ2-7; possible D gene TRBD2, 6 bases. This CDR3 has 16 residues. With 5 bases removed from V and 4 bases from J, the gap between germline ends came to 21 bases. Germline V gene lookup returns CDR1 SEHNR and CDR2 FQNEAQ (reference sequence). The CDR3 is CASSPNGGLKLYEQYF. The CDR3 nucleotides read TGTGCCAGCAGCCCCAACGGCGGACTAAAGTTATACGAGCAGTACTTC.

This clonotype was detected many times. CDR3 coding DNA: TGTGCCAGCAGCTTCAATGAGCAGTTCTTC. This encodes CASSFNEQFF. This chain uses TRBV7-2 with TRBJ2-1; unclear D gene. The CDR3 totals 10 residues. V lost 3 bases, J lost 6 bases, and 0 bases lay in between. The germline V gene encodes CDR1 SGHTA and CDR2 FQGNSA.

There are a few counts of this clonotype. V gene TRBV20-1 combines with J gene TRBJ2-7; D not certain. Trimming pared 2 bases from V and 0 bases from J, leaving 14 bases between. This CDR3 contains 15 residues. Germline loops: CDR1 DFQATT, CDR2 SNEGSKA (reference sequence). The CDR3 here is CSARSAGKSSYEQYF. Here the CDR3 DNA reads TGCAGTGCTAGATCAGCTGGGAAAAGCTCCTACGAGCAGTACTTC.

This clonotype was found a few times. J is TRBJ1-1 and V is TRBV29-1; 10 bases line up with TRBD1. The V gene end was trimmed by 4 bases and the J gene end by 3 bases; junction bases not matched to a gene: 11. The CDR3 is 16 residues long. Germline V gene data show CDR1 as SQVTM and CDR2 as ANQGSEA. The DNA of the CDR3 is TGCAGCGTTGTAGAGCAGCCCGGACAGGGGGACACTGAAGCTTTCTTT. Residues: CSVVEQPGQGDTEAFF.

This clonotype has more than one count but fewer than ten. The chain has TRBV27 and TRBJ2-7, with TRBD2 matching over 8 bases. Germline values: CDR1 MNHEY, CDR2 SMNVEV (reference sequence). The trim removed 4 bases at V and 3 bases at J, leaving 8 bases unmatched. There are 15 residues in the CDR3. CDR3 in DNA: TGTGCCAGCAGTTACAGTAGCGGGACGGGCTACGAGCAGTACTTC. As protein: CASSYSSGTGYEQYF.

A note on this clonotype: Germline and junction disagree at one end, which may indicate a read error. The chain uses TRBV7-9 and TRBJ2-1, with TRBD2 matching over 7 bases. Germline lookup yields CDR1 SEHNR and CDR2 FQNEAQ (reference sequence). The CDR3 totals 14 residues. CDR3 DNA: TGTGCCAGCAGCCTAGCGGACGAAGGGTATGAGCAGTTCTTC. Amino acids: CASSLADEGYEQFF.

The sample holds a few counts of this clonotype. The CDR3 reads CSARGTNGYYEQYF. The CDR3 DNA is TGCAGTGCTAGGGGGACTAACGGTTACTACGAGCAGTACTTC. The chain uses TRBV20-1 and TRBJ2-7; 7 nucleotides agree with TRBD2. The CDR3 length is 14 residues. J was trimmed by 3 bases and V by 3 bases; bases with no gene match: 8. Germline V gene lookup returns CDR1 DFQATT and CDR2 SNEGSKA (reference sequence).

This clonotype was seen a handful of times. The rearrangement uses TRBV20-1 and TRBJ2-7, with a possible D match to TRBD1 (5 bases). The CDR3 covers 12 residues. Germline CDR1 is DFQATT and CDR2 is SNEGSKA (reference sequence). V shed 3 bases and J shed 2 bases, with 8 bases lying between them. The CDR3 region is CSASSGTYEQYF. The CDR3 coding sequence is TGCAGTGCTAGTTCAGGGACCTACGAGCAGTACTTC.

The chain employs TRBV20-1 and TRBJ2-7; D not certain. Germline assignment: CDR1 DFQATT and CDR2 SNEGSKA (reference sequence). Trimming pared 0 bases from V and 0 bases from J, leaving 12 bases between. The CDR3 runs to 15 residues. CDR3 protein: CSAREHVASSYEQYF. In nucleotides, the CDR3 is TGCAGTGCTAGAGAACACGTCGCAAGCTCCTACGAGCAGTACTTC.

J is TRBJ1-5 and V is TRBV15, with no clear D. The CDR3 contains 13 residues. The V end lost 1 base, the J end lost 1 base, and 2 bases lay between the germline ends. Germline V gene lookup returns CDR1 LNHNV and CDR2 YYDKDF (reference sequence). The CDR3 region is CATSRVSNQPQHF. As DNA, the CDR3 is TGTGCCACCAGCAGAGTGAGCAATCAGCCCCAGCATTTT.

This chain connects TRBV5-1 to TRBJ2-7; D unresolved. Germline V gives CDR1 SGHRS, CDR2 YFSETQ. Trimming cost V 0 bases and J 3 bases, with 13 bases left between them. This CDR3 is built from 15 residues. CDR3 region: CASSLGAKDLYEQYF. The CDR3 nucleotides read TGCGCCAGCAGCTTGGGGGCAAAGGACCTCTACGAGCAGTACTTC.

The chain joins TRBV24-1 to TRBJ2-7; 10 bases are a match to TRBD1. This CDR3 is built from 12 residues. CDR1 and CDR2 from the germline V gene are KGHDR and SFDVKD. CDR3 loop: CAAGTGDYEQYF. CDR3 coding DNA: TGTGCGGCCGGGACAGGGGACTACGAGCAGTACTTC.

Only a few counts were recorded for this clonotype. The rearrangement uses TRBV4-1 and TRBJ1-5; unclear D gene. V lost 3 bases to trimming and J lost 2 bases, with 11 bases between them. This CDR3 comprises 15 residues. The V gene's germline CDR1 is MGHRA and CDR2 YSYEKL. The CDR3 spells CASSQDPHGNQPQHF. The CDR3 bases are TGCGCCAGCAGCCAGGACCCGCACGGCAATCAGCCCCAGCATTTT.